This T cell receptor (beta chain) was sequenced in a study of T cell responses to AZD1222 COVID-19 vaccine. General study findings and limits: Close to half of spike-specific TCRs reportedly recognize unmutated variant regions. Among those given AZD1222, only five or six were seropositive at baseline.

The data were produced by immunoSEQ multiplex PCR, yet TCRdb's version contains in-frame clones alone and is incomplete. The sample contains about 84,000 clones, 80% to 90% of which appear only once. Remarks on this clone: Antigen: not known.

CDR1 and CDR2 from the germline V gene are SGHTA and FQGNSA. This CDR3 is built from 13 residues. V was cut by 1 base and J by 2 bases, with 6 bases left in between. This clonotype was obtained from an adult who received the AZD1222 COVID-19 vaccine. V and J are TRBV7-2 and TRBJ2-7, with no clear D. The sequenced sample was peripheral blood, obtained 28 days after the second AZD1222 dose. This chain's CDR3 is CASSLDSPYEQYF. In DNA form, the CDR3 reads TGTGCCAGCAGCTTAGACAGCCCCTACGAGCAGTACTTC.